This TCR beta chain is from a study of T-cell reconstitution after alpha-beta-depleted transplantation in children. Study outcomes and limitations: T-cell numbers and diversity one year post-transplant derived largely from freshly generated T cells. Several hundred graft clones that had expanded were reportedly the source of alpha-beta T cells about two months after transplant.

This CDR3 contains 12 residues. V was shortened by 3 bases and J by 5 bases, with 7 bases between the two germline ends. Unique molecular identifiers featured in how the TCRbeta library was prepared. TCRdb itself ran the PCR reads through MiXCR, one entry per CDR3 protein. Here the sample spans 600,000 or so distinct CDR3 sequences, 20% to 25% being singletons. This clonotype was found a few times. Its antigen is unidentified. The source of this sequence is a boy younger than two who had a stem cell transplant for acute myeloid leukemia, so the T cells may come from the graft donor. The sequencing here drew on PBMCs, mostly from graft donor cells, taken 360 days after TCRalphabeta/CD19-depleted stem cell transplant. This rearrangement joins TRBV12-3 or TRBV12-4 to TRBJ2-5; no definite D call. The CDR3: CASSFGLETQYF. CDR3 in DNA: TGTGCCAGCAGTTTCGGTCTTGAGACCCAGTACTTC.